In this sample, the clone carrying this T cell receptor (beta chain) turned up a few times. Its antigen is unidentified. Through a sample-barcoded 5' primer and a J-beta primer mix, a second PCR was run for roughly 7 to 11 cycles. TCRdb ran MiXCR on the 5' RACE reads and lists one entry per CDR3 protein. The sample holds about 640,000 distinct CDR3 sequences, about 54% seen once. No fewer than 6 micrograms of total RNA were isolated from every sample. The entry originates in a study of blood T cells in healthy people across ages. Study results and limitations: TCR beta diversity was tightly associated with the proportion of naive T cells.

The V gene's germline CDR1 is DFQATT and CDR2 SNEGSKA (reference sequence). There are 14 residues in the CDR3. The clonotype originates from a man between 60 and 70 years old in good health. Sequenced sample: blood. V usage is TRBV20-1 and J usage is TRBJ2-1; D possibly corresponds to TRBD2 (5 bases). The DNA end favors TRBJ2-7, so the J call may be wrong. As DNA, the CDR3 is TGCAGTGGCGAGCCCTTGGACTCCTACAATGAGCAGTACTTC. It yields the protein CSGEPLDSYNEQYF.